This passage covers 25 T cell receptor beta chains from one sample sequenced in a study of blood T cell repertoires in COVID-19. Only in-frame clones appear in the TCRdb table, and some are missing; sequencing was by immunoSEQ multiplex PCR. The table has approximately 230,000 clones, approximately 84% seen once; the top ten hold approximately 15%. The sample comprised PBMCs or T cells enriched from blood (not recorded which). These receptors originate from a man aged 35 to 55 who had recovered from COVID-19.

J is TRBJ1-6 and V is TRBV10-3; D is perhaps TRBD1 (5 bases). The length of the CDR3 is 16 residues. The ends were cut back, 4 bases at V and 13 bases at J, with 23 bases in the middle. Germline CDR1 ENHRY, CDR2 SYGVKD. The CDR3 sequence is CAISGGGAGSIRPLHF. CDR3 sequence (DNA): TGTGCCATCAGTGGAGGTGGGGCGGGGAGTATAAGGCCCCTCCACTTT.

J is TRBJ2-1 and V is TRBV6-5; TRBD2 matches 7 bases. The CDR3 has 14 residues. The germline V gene encodes CDR1 MNHEY and CDR2 SVGAGI. Trimming at V came to 6 bases and at J to 2 bases, leaving 4 bases not matched to a gene. DNA for the CDR3: TGTGCCAGCAGGGGCGGGGGAGCCTACAATGAGCAGTTCTTC. Protein: CASRGGGAYNEQFF.

Written as DNA, the CDR3 is TGTGCCAGCAGCTTAACCCCAACGGGGGGGAGTGGCTACACCTTC. It encodes CASSLTPTGGSGYTF. The chain uses TRBV7-3 and TRBJ1-2; maybe TRBD1 (5 bases). This CDR3 contains 15 residues. The V end was cut by 0 bases, the J end by 7 bases, with 15 bases between. Germline assignment: CDR1 SGHTA and CDR2 FQGTGA.

The chain joins TRBV5-6 to TRBJ2-2; no clear D gene. The length of the CDR3 is 13 residues. Germline CDR1 and CDR2: SGHDT and YYEEEE. Trimming shortened V by 0 bases and J by 4 bases, and 4 bases separated the two germline ends. CDR3 coding DNA: TGTGCCAGCAGCTTGGCAGGCACCGGGGAGCTGTTTTTT. As protein: CASSLAGTGELFF.

The rearrangement uses TRBV5-1 and TRBJ2-7, with D possibly TRBD1 on 6 matching bases. V was trimmed by 4 bases and J by 6 bases, leaving 23 bases between them. Per germline, CDR1 SGHRS and CDR2 YFSETQ. The CDR3 runs 16 residues. The CDR3 DNA reads TGCGCCAGCAGCCCACCCGGTACCGCAACAGGGACCGAGCAGTACTTC. Translation: CASSPPGTATGTEQYF.

The chain recombines TRBV5-1 with TRBJ1-1, with D tentatively TRBD1 (5 bases). Per germline, CDR1 SGHRS and CDR2 YFSETQ. V was cut by 2 bases and J by 1 base, with 12 bases left in between. This CDR3 has 15 amino acids. CDR3 loop: CASSLLTGGNTEAFF. The CDR3 coding sequence is TGCGCCAGCAGCTTACTAACAGGTGGGAACACTGAAGCTTTCTTT.

In this sample, this clone turned up a few times. CDR3 sequence reads: CASSLVAPTSGRVSEQFF. In DNA form, the CDR3 reads TGCGCCAGCAGCTTGGTCGCCCCCACTAGCGGGAGGGTAAGTGAGCAGTTCTTC. The chain is built from TRBV5-1 and TRBJ2-1; 13 bases are a match to TRBD2. This CDR3 has 18 amino acids. Losses at the gene ends were 0 bases for V and 9 bases for J; bases not matched to a gene: 12. CDR1 and CDR2 from the germline V gene are SGHRS and YFSETQ.

DNA for the CDR3: TGTGCCAGCAGTTCCCCTACGGGACAGGGAACTGAAGCTTTCTTT. This sequence encodes CASSSPTGQGTEAFF. This rearrangement joins TRBV28 to TRBJ1-1; 9 bases fit TRBD1. Looked up from germline, CDR1 is MDHEN and CDR2 is SYDVKM. With V trimmed by 4 bases and J by 5 bases, 8 bases remained unmatched. The length of the CDR3 is 15 residues.

The chain has TRBV3-1 (or the pseudogene TRBV3-2) and TRBJ2-1, with 7 positions matching TRBD1. This CDR3 comprises 15 residues. The ends lost 4 bases at V and 0 bases at J; junction bases unmatched: 3. Germline CDR1 reads LGHDT; CDR2 reads YNNKEL (reference sequence). The CDR3 sequence is CASSRPGGSYNEQFF. CDR3 nucleotide sequence: TGTGCCAGCAGCCGCCCAGGGGGCTCCTACAATGAGCAGTTCTTC.

V and J are TRBV5-8 and TRBJ1-1, with 7 nucleotides matching TRBD1. V lost 1 base, J lost 3 bases, and 6 bases stayed unmatched. The CDR3 is made up of 15 amino acids. CDR1 is SGHTS and CDR2 is YDEGEE in the germline V gene. DNA for the CDR3: TGTGCCAGCAGCTTGTACCGGGACAGACACACTGAAGCTTTCTTT. It is translated as CASSLYRDRHTEAFF.

The chain uses TRBV29-1 and TRBJ1-1, with D unclear. This CDR3 has 11 residues. V lost 7 bases to trimming and J lost 6 bases, with 12 bases between them. In germline, CDR1 is SQVTM, CDR2 ANQGSEA. CDR3 region: CSALEEPEAFF. The CDR3, as DNA: TGCAGCGCCTTGGAGGAGCCTGAAGCTTTCTTT.

V gene TRBV30 combines with J gene TRBJ1-6; 7 bases fit TRBD1. CDR3 size: 16 residues. Trimming took 3 bases from V and 7 from J; bases not matched to a gene: 12. CDR1 and CDR2 from the germline V gene are GTSNPN and SVGIG (reference sequence). This chain's CDR3 is CAWRRPRDSSNSPLHF. The CDR3 region has the DNA TGTGCCTGGAGGAGACCGCGGGACAGTTCAAATTCACCCCTCCACTTT.

The chain combines TRBV5-5 with TRBJ1-2; perhaps TRBD1 as D (5 bases). CDR1 SGHKS and CDR2 YYEKEE come from the germline V gene (reference sequence). V was shortened by 5 bases and J by 8 bases, with 25 bases between the two germline ends. The CDR3 consists of 16 residues. The CDR3 sequence: CASRLLNLRDMDGYTF. The DNA of the CDR3 is TGTGCCAGCAGATTACTAAACCTCAGGGATATGGACGGCTACACCTTC.

The chain combines TRBV5-5 with TRBJ1-6, with a tentative D call TRBD1 (6 bases). Per germline, CDR1 SGHKS and CDR2 YYEKEE (reference sequence). This CDR3 is built from 16 residues. V lost 2 bases and J lost 0, with 9 bases in between. The chain's CDR3 is CASSFQGNSYNSPLHF. The DNA for the CDR3 is TGTGCCAGCAGCTTCCAGGGGAACTCCTATAATTCACCCCTCCACTTT.

This clone was seen once. Mismatch with germline at one junction end may stem from a read error. The chain is built from TRBV3-1 (or the pseudogene TRBV3-2) and TRBJ1-2, with 9 bases matching TRBD1. The CDR3 covers 15 residues. Per the germline V gene, CDR1 is LGHDT and CDR2 is YNNKEL (reference sequence). The chain's CDR3 is CVSSQDLGQGGGYTF. CDR3 in DNA: TGTGTCAGCAGCCAAGATCTGGGACAGGGTGGCGGCTACACCTTC.

This clone was recorded many times. This sequence joins TRBV9 and TRBJ1-1; possibly TRBD1 for D (5 bases). Germline CDR1 SGDLS, CDR2 YYNGEE. Trimming cost V 3 bases and J 5 bases, with 20 bases left between them. The CDR3 loop spans 16 amino acids. CDR3 protein: CASSARDGEVATEAFF. In DNA, the CDR3 is TGTGCCAGCAGCGCCAGGGACGGGGAGGTTGCGACTGAAGCTTTCTTT.

The chain is built from TRBV3-1 (or the pseudogene TRBV3-2) and TRBJ1-6; the match to TRBD1 covers 7 bases. V lost 0 bases and J lost 7; bases outside the gene matches: 6. Germline V gene lookup returns CDR1 LGHDT and CDR2 YNNKEL (reference sequence). CDR3 size: 16 residues. The CDR3 coding sequence is TGTGCCAGCAGCCAAGAGGGCACAGGGGCGAATTCACCCCTCCACTTT. This encodes CASSQEGTGANSPLHF.

The chain couples TRBV6-2 or TRBV6-3 to TRBJ2-7; no reliable D call. V lost 2 bases to trimming and J lost 5 bases, with 13 bases between them. Germline lookup yields CDR1 MNHEY and CDR2 SVGEGT. This CDR3 has 14 residues. The CDR3 nucleotides read TGTGCCAGCAGTTACGGTCGCCAAGACAACGAGCAGTACTTC. This gives the protein CASSYGRQDNEQYF.

The V and J genes are TRBV29-1 and TRBJ2-4; 7 nucleotides align to TRBD1. Losses at the gene ends were 8 bases for V and 0 bases for J; bases not matched to a gene: 7. Germline V gene sequence: CDR1 SQVTM, CDR2 ANQGSEA. The CDR3 spans 14 residues. CDR3 nucleotides: TGCAGCCCAGACAGGGAGTCAGCCAAAAACATTCAGTACTTC. Amino acids: CSPDRESAKNIQYF.

CDR3 residues: CASRISGKDGYTF. DNA of the CDR3: TGTGCCAGCAGAATATCAGGGAAGGATGGCTACACCTTC. This chain joins TRBV27 and TRBJ1-2; TRBD1 might be the D (5 bases). CDR3 length: 13 residues. Trimming took 6 bases from V and 6 from J, leaving 14 bases between them. Germline CDR1 MNHEY, CDR2 SMNVEV (reference sequence).

This sequence joins TRBV5-4 and TRBJ1-6; 9 nucleotides line up with TRBD1. Germline V gene data show CDR1 as SGHNT and CDR2 as YYREEE (reference sequence). The CDR3 runs 15 residues. V lost 4 bases, J lost 7 bases, and 6 bases stayed unmatched. CDR3 coding DNA: TGTGCCAGCAGCGGGCGACAGGGGGAAAATTCACCCCTCCACTTT. Residues: CASSGRQGENSPLHF.

The V and J genes are TRBV6-2 or TRBV6-3 and TRBJ2-2; D is unresolved. The CDR3 loop spans 13 amino acids. V lost 6 bases, J lost 1 base, and 6 bases lay in between. Germline values: CDR1 MNHEY, CDR2 SVGEGT. Here the CDR3 DNA reads TGTGCCAGCAGCGGCCAGAACACCGGGGAGCTGTTTTTT. It is translated as CASSGQNTGELFF.

The genes are TRBV28 and TRBJ1-1, with D hard to call. V lost 8 bases and J lost 1, with 8 bases in between. The CDR3 covers 12 residues. Germline CDR1 MDHEN, CDR2 SYDVKM. CDR3 nucleotide sequence: TGTGCCAGCGTCAATTCGAACACTGAAGCTTTCTTT. Translation: CASVNSNTEAFF. The variable domain in full, completed from reference TRBV28 and TRBJ1-1, reads DVKVTQSSRYLVKRTGEKVFLECVQDMDHENMFWYRQDPGLGLRLIYFSYDVKMKEKGDIPEGYSVSREKKERFSLILESASTNQTSMYLCASVNSNTEAFFGQGTRLTVV.

This clone was recorded many times. The J gene is TRBJ1-2, the V gene TRBV6-6, with 10 bases that match TRBD1. J gave up 6 bases and V 0 bases, and 1 base lay outside the gene matches. The CDR3 totals 14 residues. CDR1 and CDR2 from the germline V gene are MNHNY and SVGAGI (reference sequence). The CDR3 DNA reads TGTGCCAGCAGTTACTCGGACAGGGGGGATGGCTACACCTTC. Its protein product is CASSYSDRGDGYTF.

The chain carries TRBV5-6 and TRBJ1-2; TRBD1 agrees at 8 bases. The CDR3 totals 14 residues. Unmatched junction bases numbered 2, after V lost 0 bases and J lost 4 bases. Germline V gene lookup returns CDR1 SGHDT and CDR2 YYEEEE. CDR3 sequence (DNA): TGTGCCAGCAGCTTGGGGGACAGGATCTATGGCTACACCTTC. It translates to CASSLGDRIYGYTF.